The sequence of this TCR beta chain was determined in a study of T cell repertoires in cytomegalovirus infection. Overall study context: Recently described HLA-C-restricted plus well-studied HLA-B-restricted CMV epitopes were used. Signatures in public TCR beta sequences pointed to both CMV infection and matching HLA type.

TCRdb itself ran the reads through MiXCR, one entry per CDR3 protein. The sample yields roughly 200,000 distinct CDR3 sequences, 38% seen once. Whole-study results and caveats: The response measured ex vivo was dominated by TCR beta clonotypes (HLA-C-restricted and CMV-specific). The study identified carriers of CMV plus the relevant HLA from cumulative public TCR beta family frequency.

This clonotype was counted only a few times. Its matching antigen is unknown. CDR3 size: 13 residues. Per the germline V gene, CDR1 is SGHRS and CDR2 is YFSETQ. The ends were cut back, 4 bases at V and 4 bases at J, with 9 bases in the middle. The receptor was derived from a human donor in good health (CMV status not recorded). Some clones in this sample may be carry-over from other donors' samples. This specimen consisted of CD8+ T cells from cultured PBMCs, obtained from culture after CMV antigen stimulation. V and J are TRBV5-1 and TRBJ2-1; D is unresolved. The CDR3 DNA sequence: TGCGCCAGCAGCCTTACACAGTACAATGAGCAGTTCTTC. Translation: CASSLTQYNEQFF.